A selection of T cell receptor beta chains follows, all from one sample in a study of early T cells in non-severe SARS-CoV-2 infection. TCRdb ran MiXCR on the 5' RACE reads and lists one entry per CDR3 protein. Of approximately 30,000 distinct CDR3 sequences in the sample, 6% to 7% were seen once. Material for sequencing was whole blood. The receptor set was obtained from an adult who was a healthcare worker with PCR-confirmed SARS-CoV-2 infection or an uninfected control (not recorded which). Both conserved end residues are part of each CDR3. D genes are given only for firm matches. Size tells how often a clone was seen (once, few, many) or the class of an expanded clone, and some rows leave it out.

V	size	D	J	CDR3	DNA
TRBV5-1	many	-	TRBJ1-1	CASSLVQGNTEAFF	TGCGCCAGCAGCTTGGTACAGGGGAACACTGAAGCTTTCTTT
TRBV7-2	many	TRBD2	TRBJ2-7	CASSFGFSGRPNRYEQYF	TGTGCCAGCAGCTTCGGTTTTAGCGGGAGGCCAAATAGGTACGAGCAGTACTTC
TRBV7-2	many	-	TRBJ2-5	CASSLEREETQYF	TGTGCCAGCAGCTTAGAGAGGGAGGAGACCCAGTACTTC
TRBV7-2	-	-	TRBJ2-1	CASSLRSRGAYNEQFF	TGTGCCAGCAGCTTACGGAGCAGGGGTGCCTACAATGAGCAGTTCTTC
TRBV5-1	many	-	TRBJ2-4	CASSHDLAKNIQYF	TGCGCCAGCAGCCACGACCTAGCCAAAAACATTCAGTACTTC
TRBV2	many	-	TRBJ2-7	CASGVGEQYF	TGTGCCAGCGGGGTAGGCGAGCAGTACTTC
TRBV12-3/TRBV12-4	many	-	TRBJ2-5	CASSLQGLQETQYF	TGTGCCAGCAGTCTTCAGGGACTGCAAGAGACCCAGTACTTC
TRBV12-3/TRBV12-4	many	-	TRBJ2-1	CASSPADGIYEQFF	TGTGCCAGCAGCCCGGCAGACGGTATCTATGAGCAGTTCTTC
TRBV5-6	many	TRBD1	TRBJ1-2	CASRWTGTGYGYTF	TGTGCCAGCAGATGGACAGGGACGGGCTATGGCTACACCTTC
TRBV2	many	-	TRBJ2-7	CASRLGDSYEQYF	TGTGCCAGCAGGCTAGGTGACTCCTACGAGCAGTACTTC